This T cell receptor (beta chain) was identified during a study of Graves' ophthalmopathy and Graves' hyperthyroidism. Study-wide findings and caveats: Blood repertoires reportedly contained most expanded thyroid clonotypes above 0.001 frequency.

As the template, RNA transcripts were used to amplify TCR beta CDR3 regions. The first-round RT-PCR employed HTBI primers together with the Qiagen OneStep RT-PCR kit. A multiplex PCR was then performed as the second round. TCRdb recomputed calls from the multiplex PCR reads with MiXCR, one row per CDR3 protein. The table records around 1,000,000 distinct CDR3 sequences, approximately 35% of them present only once. This clonotype has more than one count but fewer than ten. The antigen is unknown. Germline assignment: CDR1 SEHNR and CDR2 FQNEAQ (reference sequence). This CDR3 has 15 residues. Deletions cut 8 bases from V and 2 bases from J, with 19 bases between. The hyperthyroidism patients had a new diagnosis of under 2 months' duration and were aged 18 to 65.

The V call is TRBV7-9, the J call TRBJ2-7; a possible D gene is TRBD1 (6 bases). The TCR was taken from an adult man with Graves' hyperthyroidism. Sequencing input: peripheral blood or thyroid tissue (not recorded which). The CDR3 reads CASCLDSRGPYEQYF. The CDR3 nucleotides read TGTGCCAGCTGTCTGGACAGTCGGGGTCCCTACGAGCAGTACTTC.